This TCR beta chain was recovered during a study of cytomegalovirus exposure and HLA in healthy donors. 60 Vbeta and 13 Jbeta primers were used in PCR. The repertoire was sequenced with immunoSEQ multiplex PCR; TCRdb's copy has only in-frame clones and lacks some. The repertoire consists of around 99,000 clones, with under 85% occurring once and the leading ten covering more than 4%. For this clone: Antigen: not known.

Study results and caveats: Usually a TCR sequence was rare, but some public TCRs were found in many donors. V- and J-gene trimming in TCR beta was tied to a missense DCLRE1C variant by an analysis performed later.

This sequence was found in a male donor in good health and CMV-seronegative. Sequenced material: PBMCs.

CDR3 sequence (DNA): TGTGCCACCAGCAGAAGGGGACAGGTGCACTACGAGCAGTACTTC. As protein: CATSRRGQVHYEQYF. V gene TRBV15 combines with J gene TRBJ2-7; 8 bases are shared with TRBD1. Germline V gene lookup returns CDR1 LNHNV and CDR2 YYDKDF (reference sequence). The trim removed 2 bases at V and 3 bases at J, leaving 6 bases unmatched. The CDR3 totals 15 residues.